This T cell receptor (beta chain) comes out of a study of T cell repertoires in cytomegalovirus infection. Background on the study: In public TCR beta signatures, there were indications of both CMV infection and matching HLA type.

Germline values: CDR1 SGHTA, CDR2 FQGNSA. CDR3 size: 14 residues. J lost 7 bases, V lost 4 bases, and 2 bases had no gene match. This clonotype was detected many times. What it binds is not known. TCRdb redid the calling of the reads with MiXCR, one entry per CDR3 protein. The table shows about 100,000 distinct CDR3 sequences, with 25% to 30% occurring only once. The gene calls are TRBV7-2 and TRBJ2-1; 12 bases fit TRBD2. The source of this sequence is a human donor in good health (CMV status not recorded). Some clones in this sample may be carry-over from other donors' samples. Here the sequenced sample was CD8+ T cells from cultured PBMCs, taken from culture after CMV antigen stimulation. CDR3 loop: CASSWLAGGNEQFF. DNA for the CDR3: TGTGCCAGCAGCTGGCTAGCGGGGGGGAATGAGCAGTTCTTC.